The present TCR beta chain was sequenced within a study of CD8 T cells in ankylosing spondylitis (dated by TCRdb to 2016 to 2017). With regard to the full study: The study set out to find disease-linked TCR variants by profiling T cell receptor beta repertoires in ankylosing spondylitis patients and healthy donors. In total, the full study cohort was made up of approximately 99 healthy donors and 25 to 30 ankylosing spondylitis patients. Peripheral blood was sampled, and synovial fluid was also collected from ankylosing spondylitis patients. The paper's findings and limits, for the study overall: Some of the motif variants had been reported before in the synovial fluid and blood of reactive arthritis patients, a finding that suggests common disease-initiation mechanisms. A CD8+ phenotype was shown by the disease-linked clones, which were found at relatively low frequencies in peripheral blood. Blood from ankylosing spondylitis patients appeared to be characterized by a TCR beta motif made up of several highly homologous amino acid variants. The disease-linked clones were reported as significantly enriched in matched synovial fluid samples from ankylosing spondylitis patients.

Comments on this clonotype: Its antigen remains undetermined. No clone much larger than this one lies a single base away; base qualities are absent.

TCRdb lists the instrument as Illumina HiSeq 2500. Quantitative 5'-RACE with molecular barcodes was the method used to prepare the TCR beta libraries. The source study handled its data this way. A new computational method based on a probabilistic model of VDJ rearrangement was used to identify disease-linked TCR variants. The public sequencing data were trimmed at Q25 with fastp and processed into clonotypes with MiXCR by TCRdb, which kept only in-frame beta chains. All rows with the same CDR3 protein become a single entry with the most common DNA and genes. The authors' filters were not applied to this entry. The sample table contains 300,000 to 400,000 distinct CDR3 sequences; only one count was recorded for 20% to 25% of them. The ten largest clonotypes hold approximately 16% of the sample. The germline V gene (reference sequence) yields DFQATT for CDR1 and SNEGSKA for CDR2. Trimming costs V 0 bases and J 2 bases, and their ends lie 14 bases apart. Reading from cysteine to phenylalanine, the CDR3 counts 16 amino acids. Only the CDR3 DNA is retained, 48 bases long and in frame from the first base.

Input material: blood, either unsorted or a sorted T cell fraction (not recorded which). The receptor was derived from a male donor with ankylosing spondylitis. This receptor chain uses TRBV20-1 and TRBJ1-5, with no D gene named confidently. The CDR3 loop reads CSARDPREGGNQPQHF. The nucleotide sequence is TGCAGTGCTAGAGATCCGAGGGAAGGCGGCAATCAGCCCCAGCATTTT.